This T cell receptor (beta chain) was found in a study of T cell responses to AZD1222 COVID-19 vaccine. Study-wide findings and caveats: Donors were largely white British and mainly female; clonal diversity was possibly underestimated. Spike-specific TCR breadth and depth rose after two AZD1222 doses. As reported, nearly half of all spike-specific TCRs target variant regions that are unmutated. None of the repertoires were sampled until the peak T cell response had passed.

With 0 bases removed from V and 3 bases from J, the gap between germline ends came to 15 bases. The CDR3 sequence is 16 residues long. Note on this clone: As yet, its antigen is unknown.

Using immunoSEQ multiplex PCR, the repertoire was profiled, and TCRdb retains in-frame clones only, with some absent. The sample has about 120,000 clones; around nine tenths are singletons. Here the sequenced sample was peripheral blood, taken 28 days after the second dose of the MenACWY control vaccine. This chain joins TRBV23-1 and TRBJ2-7; unclear D gene. TRBV23-1 qualifies as an ORF whose function is uncertain. The clonotype was recovered from an adult who received the MenACWY meningococcal vaccine as a control. The CDR3 sequence: CASSQSAKSMIYEQYV. DNA of the CDR3: TGCGCCAGCAGTCAATCTGCAAAAAGTATGATCTACGAGCAGTACGTC.